The 27 T cell receptor beta chains in this list originate from one sample, sequenced in a study of OX40 agonist ivuxolimab in advanced cancers. Here immunoSEQ multiplex PCR was the method, and the copy in TCRdb shows in-frame clones only, minus some. The sample holds about 62,000 clones, 85% seen once. Sequencing was performed on CD4+ or CD8+ T cells sorted from blood, taken in a trial of the OX40 agonist ivuxolimab. These receptors were taken from an adult with an advanced solid tumor such as melanoma, head and neck, liver or kidney cancer.

Comments on this clone: At the DNA level, this CDR3 is encoded by other sequences in the same sample as well. The chain recombines TRBV2 with TRBJ2-6; a possible D gene is TRBD2 (6 bases). CDR1 and CDR2 (germline): SNHLY, FYNNEI. V lost 8 bases, J lost 0 bases, and 8 bases lay in between. The CDR3 sequence is 14 residues long. The CDR3 loop is CASLRDSGANVLTF. CDR3 DNA: TGTGCCAGCTTGCGGGACTCTGGGGCCAACGTCCTGACTTTC.

The count of this clone is one. The CDR3 is CARSLMGGVWPQHF. The CDR3 DNA reads TGTGCCAGAAGCCTCATGGGGGGGGTTTGGCCCCAGCATTTT. This chain joins TRBV7-5 and TRBJ1-5. TRBV7-5 is a pseudogene. The CDR3 contains 14 residues.

This clone was seen only once. The chain employs TRBV2 and TRBJ1-5; 9 nucleotides match TRBD1. After removal of 6 bases from V and 2 bases from J, the junction contained 2 bases not matched to a gene. There are 14 residues in the CDR3. CDR1 is SNHLY, CDR2 FYNNEI, per germline. CDR3 sequence (DNA): TGTGCCAGCAGGACAGGGGGTGGCAATCAGCCCCAGCATTTT. Translation gives CASRTGGGNQPQHF.

The CDR3 coding sequence is TGTGCCAGCAGTGACAGGAGAGGCTCCTACAATGAGCAGTTCTTC. Its protein product is CASSDRRGSYNEQFF. The chain carries TRBV2 and TRBJ2-1; D gene unclear. Trimming shortened V by 3 bases and J by 0 bases, and 9 bases separated the two germline ends. This CDR3 region has 15 residues. The germline V gene has CDR1 SNHLY and CDR2 FYNNEI.

CDR3 nucleotides: TGCGCCAGCAGCCAAGTCAGAGGGGACTGGGTCACCGGAGTCTACGAGCAGTACTTC. Translated: CASSQVRGDWVTGVYEQYF. This chain uses TRBV4-1 with TRBJ2-7; perhaps TRBD2 as D (6 bases). This CDR3 comprises 19 residues. V was pared by 1 base and J by 3 bases, with 25 bases between. Germline V gene data show CDR1 as MGHRA and CDR2 as YSYEKL.

Written as DNA, the CDR3 is TGTGCCAGCAGCTTGGACACGCGACAAAGCTCCTATAATTCACCCCTCCACTTT. Encoded protein: CASSLDTRQSSYNSPLHF. The chain links TRBV5-8 to TRBJ1-6; D not resolved. Germline V gene sequence: CDR1 SGHTS, CDR2 YDEGEE. CDR3 length: 18 residues. The V end was cut by 0 bases, the J end by 0 bases, with 13 bases between.

This CDR3 reads CASSLGTGGRETQYF. DNA of the CDR3: TGTGCCAGCAGCCTCGGAACGGGGGGCCGAGAGACCCAGTACTTC. The rearrangement uses TRBV9 and TRBJ2-5; TRBD2 might be the D (7 bases). Germline V gene lookup returns CDR1 SGDLS and CDR2 YYNGEE. The V end lost 4 bases, the J end lost 4 bases, and 17 bases lay between the germline ends. The CDR3 is made up of 15 amino acids. The variable domain in full, with the rest retrieved from reference TRBV9 and TRBJ2-5, is DSGVTQTPKHLITATGQRVTLRCSPRSGDLSVYWYQQSLDQGLQFLIQYYNGEERAKGNILERFSAQQFPDLHSELNLSSLELGDSALYFCASSLGTGGRETQYFGPGTRLLVL.

The chain employs TRBV6-1 and TRBJ1-6, with unresolved D. V lost 2 bases to trimming and J lost 6 bases, with 11 bases between them. The CDR3 contains 15 residues. Germline-derived CDR1 and CDR2 are MNHNS and SASEGT. The CDR3 region has the DNA TGTGCCAGCAGTGAATTGAGGGCTGGTAATTCACCCCTCCACTTT. It specifies CASSELRAGNSPLHF.

V is TRBV2 and J is TRBJ2-5, with 9 positions matching TRBD1. CDR1 and CDR2 from the germline V gene are SNHLY and FYNNEI. With 4 bases clipped from V and 1 base from J, the junction kept 4 bases outside the gene matches. The CDR3 totals 15 residues. DNA for the CDR3: TGTGCCAGCAGTGGAGGGGACAGGGCCCAAGAGACCCAGTACTTC. Protein sequence: CASSGGDRAQETQYF.

V gene TRBV16 combines with J gene TRBJ2-1, with 7 positions matching TRBD1. The junction had 3 bases not matched to a gene; V was cut back by 1 base and J by 6 bases. Germline V gene sequence: CDR1 KGHSY, CDR2 FQNENV. The CDR3 runs 14 residues. CDR3 sequence (DNA): TGTGCCAGCAGCCAATTTGCAGGGGGCAATGAGCAGTTCTTC. Translated: CASSQFAGGNEQFF.

The V and J genes are TRBV6-1 and TRBJ1-1; unclear D gene. The CDR3 totals 12 residues. The V end lost 6 bases, the J end lost 0 bases, and 5 bases lay between the germline ends. The germline V gene encodes CDR1 MNHNS and CDR2 SASEGT. CDR3 DNA: TGTGCCAGCAGCATTATGAACACTGAAGCTTTCTTT. Translated, it gives CASSIMNTEAFF.

The chain recombines TRBV6-5 with TRBJ2-7; D is ambiguous. Germline CDR1 and CDR2: MNHEY and SVGAGI. The CDR3 contains 13 residues. Deletions cut 2 bases from V and 6 bases from J, with 11 bases between. The CDR3 DNA follows: TGTGCCAGCAGTTACGGCGCCTTCTCCGAGCAGTACTTC. This gives the protein CASSYGAFSEQYF.

This sequence joins TRBV18 and TRBJ2-7; D unclear. The germline V and J ends were trimmed by 2 bases and 9 bases, with 14 bases remaining between them. CDR1 is KGHSH and CDR2 is LQKENI in the germline V gene. The CDR3 runs to 13 residues. CDR3 sequence reads: CASSPSTDVGQYF. CDR3 sequence (DNA): TGTGCCAGCTCACCATCGACGGACGTCGGGCAGTACTTC.

The chain joins TRBV7-8 to TRBJ2-7, with 8 bases lining up with TRBD1. The J segment lost 1 base and the V segment lost 5 bases, leaving 16 bases of the junction unmatched. There are 18 residues in the CDR3. Germline V gene sequence: CDR1 SGHVS, CDR2 FQNEAQ. In DNA form, the CDR3 reads TGTGCCAGCAGCAAAGGGACAGGACTGGTACTGACTTCCTACGAGCAGTACTTC. Residues: CASSKGTGLVLTSYEQYF.

A single count supports this clone. The CDR3 spells CASSLKFEGQPQHF. DNA for the CDR3: TGTGCCAGCAGCCTTAAGTTTGAAGGTCAGCCCCAGCATTTT. The V gene is TRBV7-2, the J gene TRBJ1-5, with D unclear. CDR1 is SGHTA, CDR2 FQGNSA, per germline. CDR3 length equals 14 residues. The germline V and J ends were trimmed by 5 bases and 6 bases, with 14 bases remaining between them.

This rearrangement joins TRBV5-6 to TRBJ2-5; D gene uncertain. The CDR3 totals 14 residues. CDR1 and CDR2 from the germline V gene are SGHDT and YYEEEE. Trimming left V 1 base short and J 2 bases short, with 9 bases between. In DNA form, the CDR3 reads TGTGCCAGCAGCTTGATATCGGCTCAAGAGACCCAGTACTTC. Translated: CASSLISAQETQYF.

The gene calls are TRBV6-5 and TRBJ1-5; 8 nucleotides agree with TRBD1. The length of the CDR3 is 15 residues. Germline CDR1 reads MNHEY; CDR2 reads SVGAGI. The ends lost 4 bases at V and 6 bases at J; junction bases unmatched: 8. DNA of the CDR3: TGTGCCAGCAGTTTAGGACAGGGTAGGGGTCAGCCCCAGCATTTT. Protein sequence: CASSLGQGRGQPQHF.

V is TRBV6-6 and J is TRBJ1-2; weak D call: TRBD1 (6 bases). V lost 2 bases, J lost 2 bases, and 12 bases lay in between. Germline V gene data show CDR1 as MNHNY and CDR2 as SVGAGI (reference sequence). This CDR3 region has 15 residues. The CDR3 bases are TGTGCCAGCAGTTACGGCGCGGGACACAACTATGGCTACACCTTC. Amino acids: CASSYGAGHNYGYTF.

This clone was seen only once. The J gene is TRBJ1-1, the V gene TRBV10-3; 8 bases agree with TRBD1. The CDR3 runs to 16 residues. In germline, CDR1 is ENHRY, CDR2 SYGVKD. The junction had 9 bases not matched to a gene; V was cut back by 0 bases and J by 6 bases. Written as DNA, the CDR3 is TGTGCCATCAGTGAGTCGGGACAGGTGTCGCCATCTGAAGCTTTCTTT. It translates to CAISESGQVSPSEAFF.

The chain recombines TRBV11-1 with TRBJ2-7; D not resolved. This CDR3 has 15 residues. With 3 bases removed from V and 2 bases from J, the gap between germline ends came to 14 bases. The V gene's germline CDR1 is SGHAT and CDR2 FQDESV (reference sequence). CDR3 DNA sequence: TGTGCCAGCAGCTTGGGGTCAGACACACCCTACGAGCAGTACTTC. Amino acid sequence: CASSLGSDTPYEQYF.

The CDR3 coding sequence is TGCGCCAGCAGCACCGGGACAAGGGGTGCTAGCACTGAAGCTTTCTTT. Protein: CASSTGTRGASTEAFF. V and J are TRBV5-1 and TRBJ1-1, with a tentative D call TRBD1 (6 bases). Germline values: CDR1 SGHRS, CDR2 YFSETQ. The CDR3 length is 16 residues. V dropped 4 bases and J dropped 4 bases, with 20 bases sitting between them.

The genes are TRBV4-1 and TRBJ2-5, with D unresolved. Near its end, the DNA agrees better with TRBJ2-7, so the J call may be wrong. The CDR3 is 12 amino acids. Germline CDR1 and CDR2: MGHRA and YSYEKL. The CDR3 sequence is CASSQGGYEQYF. The CDR3 DNA sequence: TGCGCCAGCAGCCAAGGGGGCTACGAGCAGTACTTC.

The chain links TRBV2 to TRBJ2-7; perhaps D is TRBD1 or TRBD2 (6 bases each). The CDR3 totals 15 residues. CDR1 is SNHLY, CDR2 FYNNEI, per germline. Trimming stripped 0 bases from V and 6 bases from J, with 15 bases between. CDR3 protein: CASSEARDTASEQYF. As DNA, the CDR3 is TGTGCCAGCAGTGAAGCGCGGGACACCGCTTCCGAGCAGTACTTC.

In this sample, this clone turned up once. The chain recombines TRBV7-3 with TRBJ1-1, with a weak D call TRBD1 (5 bases). The V gene's germline CDR1 is SGHTA and CDR2 FQGTGA. CDR3 length: 13 residues. The V end lost 5 bases, the J end lost 3 bases, and 10 bases lay between the germline ends. In DNA, the CDR3 is TGTGCCAGCAGCATCACAGGTGACACTGAAGCTTTCTTT. Protein sequence: CASSITGDTEAFF.

This sequence joins TRBV6-1 and TRBJ2-2; D not resolved. With 3 bases removed from V and 5 bases from J, the gap between germline ends came to 7 bases. Germline V gene data show CDR1 as MNHNS and CDR2 as SASEGT. CDR3 size: 13 residues. CDR3 sequence reads: CASSDSLTGELFF. The CDR3 DNA is TGTGCCAGCAGTGACAGCTTGACCGGGGAGCTGTTTTTT.

The gene calls are TRBV6-5 and TRBJ1-3; TRBD1 is a possible D gene (6 bases). V lost 5 bases and J 0 bases, leaving 8 bases between the germline ends. CDR3 length: 14 residues. Germline-derived CDR1 and CDR2 are MNHEY and SVGAGI. The CDR3 here is CASSTGFSGNTIYF. The CDR3 DNA reads TGTGCCAGCAGTACAGGGTTCTCTGGAAACACCATATATTTT.

The chain is built from TRBV9 and TRBJ1-4, with 9 bases fitting TRBD1. V lost 3 bases and J lost 7; bases outside the gene matches: 7. Germline lookup yields CDR1 SGDLS and CDR2 YYNGEE. The length of the CDR3 is 15 residues. The DNA for the CDR3 is TGTGCCAGCAGCGCCCGGACAGGGGAGGCTGAAAAACTGTTTTTT. It specifies CASSARTGEAEKLFF.